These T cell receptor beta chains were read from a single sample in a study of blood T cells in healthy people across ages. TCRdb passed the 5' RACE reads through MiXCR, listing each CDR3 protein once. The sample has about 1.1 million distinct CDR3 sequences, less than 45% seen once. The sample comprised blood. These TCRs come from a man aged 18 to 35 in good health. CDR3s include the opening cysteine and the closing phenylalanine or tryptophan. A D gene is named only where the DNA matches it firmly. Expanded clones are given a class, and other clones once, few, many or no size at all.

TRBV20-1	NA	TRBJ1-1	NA	CSATGGVMNTEAFF	TGCAGTGCAACCGGCGGGGTCATGAACACTGAAGCTTTCTTT
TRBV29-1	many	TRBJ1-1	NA	CSALGRINTEAFF	TGCAGCGCCCTGGGGCGTATTAACACTGAAGCTTTCTTT
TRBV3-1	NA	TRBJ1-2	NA	CASSVSRDANYGYTF	TGTGCCAGCAGCGTCAGCCGGGATGCTAACTATGGCTACACCTTC
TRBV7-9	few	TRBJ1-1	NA	CASSLVSGTTEAFF	TGTGCCAGCAGCTTAGTCTCAGGGACCACTGAAGCTTTCTTT
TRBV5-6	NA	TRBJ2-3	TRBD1	CASSCSDPADRKPSTDTQYF	TGTGCCAGCAGCTGCTCAGACCCAGCGGACAGGAAACCCAGCACAGATACGCAGTATTTT
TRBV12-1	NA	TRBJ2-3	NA	CASRNGTGGVAGDTQYF	TGTGCCAGCAGGAACGGTACAGGGGGGGTAGCGGGGGATACGCAGTATTTT
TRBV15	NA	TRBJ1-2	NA	CATSRVDGTNYGYTF	TGTGCCACCAGCAGAGTTGACGGGACTAACTATGGCTACACCTTC
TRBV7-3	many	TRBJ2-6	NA	CASSLRGFGDVLTF	TGTGCCAGCAGCTTAAGGGGGTTTGGGGACGTCCTGACTTTC
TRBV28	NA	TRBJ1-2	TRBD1	CASSSGQGGQGYTF	TGTGCCAGCAGTTCCGGACAGGGAGGTCAGGGCTACACCTTC
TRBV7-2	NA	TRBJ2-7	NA	CASSFTGSNEQYF	TGTGCCAGCAGCTTTACGGGTTCAAACGAGCAGTACTTC
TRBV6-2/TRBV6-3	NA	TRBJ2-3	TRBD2	CASSYNSGGATDTQYF	TGTGCCAGCAGTTACAACAGCGGGGGGGCAACAGATACGCAGTATTTT
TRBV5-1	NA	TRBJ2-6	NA	CASSLAASGANVLTF	TGCGCCAGCAGCTTGGCGGCATCTGGGGCCAACGTCCTGACTTTC
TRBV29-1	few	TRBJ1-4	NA	CSVEAGDNEKLFF	TGCAGCGTCGAAGCTGGAGACAATGAAAAACTGTTTTTT
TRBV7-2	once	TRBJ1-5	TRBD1	CASSVGQGIGNQPQHF	TGTGCCAGCAGCGTCGGACAGGGTATAGGCAATCAGCCCCAGCATTTT
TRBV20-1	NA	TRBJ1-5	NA	CSARDWGNGILDSNQPQHF	TGCAGTGCTAGAGATTGGGGAAACGGAATACTTGATAGCAATCAGCCCCAGCATTTT
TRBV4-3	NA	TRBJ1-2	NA	CASSQEGTRSAYGYTF	TGCGCCAGCAGCCAAGAAGGGACAAGGTCGGCCTATGGCTACACCTTC
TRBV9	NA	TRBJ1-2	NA	CASSVGAVRSRGYTF	TGTGCCAGCAGCGTAGGGGCAGTAAGGAGCCGTGGCTACACCTTC
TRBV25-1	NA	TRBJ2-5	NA	CAASLGAETQYF	TGTGCCGCATCTCTCGGAGCTGAGACCCAGTACTTC
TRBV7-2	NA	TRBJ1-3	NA	CASSLRADSGNTIYF	TGTGCCAGCAGCCTCAGGGCGGACTCTGGAAACACCATATATTTT
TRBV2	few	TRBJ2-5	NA	CASSEAPATAQYF	TGTGCCAGCAGTGAAGCCCCGGCGACCGCCCAGTACTTC
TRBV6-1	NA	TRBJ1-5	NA	CASSEYRRGGDQPQHF	TGTGCCAGCAGTGAATACCGCCGGGGAGGGGATCAGCCCCAGCATTTT
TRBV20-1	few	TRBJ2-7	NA	CSARDRVHPEQYF	TGCAGTGCTAGAGACAGGGTTCATCCCGAGCAGTACTTC
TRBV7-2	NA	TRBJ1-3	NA	CASSQLVTGSTIYF	TGTGCCAGCAGCCAACTTGTAACTGGAAGCACCATATATTTT
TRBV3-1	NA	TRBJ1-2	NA	CASSQGPRGSGPHGYTF	TGTGCCAGCAGCCAAGGCCCCAGGGGTTCGGGACCCCACGGCTACACCTTC
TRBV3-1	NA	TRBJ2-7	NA	CASSQGHTWNEQYF	TGTGCCAGCAGCCAAGGACACACGTGGAATGAGCAGTACTTC
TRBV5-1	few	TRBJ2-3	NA	CASSPYRARALDTQYF	TGCGCCAGCAGCCCATACAGGGCCAGGGCACTCGATACGCAGTATTTT
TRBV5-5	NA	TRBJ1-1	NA	CASSFGAGMNTEAFF	TGTGCCAGCAGCTTTGGGGCGGGAATGAACACTGAAGCTTTCTTT
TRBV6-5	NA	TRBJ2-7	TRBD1	CASPEGQSSYEQYF	TGTGCCAGTCCAGAGGGACAGAGCTCCTACGAGCAGTACTTC
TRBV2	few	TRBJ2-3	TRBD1	CASSEFGRGPTDTQYF	TGTGCCAGCAGTGAATTTGGAAGGGGGCCCACAGATACGCAGTATTTT
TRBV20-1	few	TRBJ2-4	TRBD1	CSARDQDRGLKNIQYF	TGCAGTGCTAGAGACCAGGACAGGGGGCTCAAAAACATTCAGTACTTC
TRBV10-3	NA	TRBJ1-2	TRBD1	CAISESSGGGYGYTF	TGTGCCATCAGTGAGTCATCAGGGGGCGGCTATGGCTACACCTTC
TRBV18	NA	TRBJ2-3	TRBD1	CASSRQGASITDTQYF	TGTGCCAGCTCACGGCAGGGGGCCTCAATCACAGATACGCAGTATTTT
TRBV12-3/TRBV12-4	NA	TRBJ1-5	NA	CASSLGSLDSPQHF	TGTGCCAGCAGTTTAGGGTCACTAGACAGCCCCCAGCATTTT
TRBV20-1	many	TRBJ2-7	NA	CSARGQTVSYEQYF	TGCAGTGCTAGAGGACAGACAGTATCCTACGAGCAGTACTTC
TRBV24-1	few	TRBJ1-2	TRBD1	CATSDPTGTGDGYTF	TGTGCCACCAGTGATCCAACTGGGACAGGCGACGGCTACACCTTC
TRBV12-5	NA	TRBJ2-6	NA	CASQSRSGANVLTF	TGTGCTAGCCAATCTCGCTCTGGGGCCAACGTCCTGACTTTC
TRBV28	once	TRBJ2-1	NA	CASSLPPRRSYNEQFF	TGTGCCAGCAGTTTGCCTCCTAGGCGCTCCTACAATGAGCAGTTCTTC
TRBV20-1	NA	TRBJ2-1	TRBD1	CSAVDRGNEQFF	TGCAGTGCTGTCGACAGGGGGAATGAGCAGTTCTTC
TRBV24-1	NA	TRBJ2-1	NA	CATSDTGQTAYNEQFF	TGTGCCACCAGTGATACGGGACAAACCGCCTACAATGAGCAGTTCTTC
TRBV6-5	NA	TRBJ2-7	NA	CASSYNFQEGYNEQYF	TGTGCCAGCAGTTATAACTTTCAGGAGGGATACAATGAGCAGTACTTC
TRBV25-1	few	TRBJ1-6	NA	CASSRGESSSPLHF	TGTGCCAGCAGTCGTGGGGAATCAAGCTCACCCCTCCACTTT
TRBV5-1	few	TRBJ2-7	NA	CASSLGLEETYEQYF	TGCGCCAGCAGCTTGGGACTAGAGGAGACCTACGAGCAGTACTTC
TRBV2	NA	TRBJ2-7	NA	CASSGPPTYEQYF	TGTGCCAGCAGTGGACCCCCAACCTACGAGCAGTACTTC
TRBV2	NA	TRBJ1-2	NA	CASSEGVGGRANGYTF	TGTGCCAGCAGTGAAGGCGTAGGGGGAAGAGCAAATGGCTACACCTTC
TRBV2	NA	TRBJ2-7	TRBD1	CASMIGTGVYEQYF	TGTGCCAGCATGATAGGGACAGGGGTCTACGAGCAGTACTTC
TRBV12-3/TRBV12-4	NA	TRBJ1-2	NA	CASSLATRGGGYTF	TGTGCCAGCAGTTTAGCAACCCGGGGGGGTGGCTACACCTTC
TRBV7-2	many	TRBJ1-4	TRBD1	CASSLEGQGDEKLFF	TGTGCCAGCAGCTTAGAGGGACAGGGTGATGAAAAACTGTTTTTT
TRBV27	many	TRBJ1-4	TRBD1	CASSIRQGTNEKLFF	TGTGCCAGCAGTATCCGACAGGGAACTAATGAAAAACTGTTTTTT